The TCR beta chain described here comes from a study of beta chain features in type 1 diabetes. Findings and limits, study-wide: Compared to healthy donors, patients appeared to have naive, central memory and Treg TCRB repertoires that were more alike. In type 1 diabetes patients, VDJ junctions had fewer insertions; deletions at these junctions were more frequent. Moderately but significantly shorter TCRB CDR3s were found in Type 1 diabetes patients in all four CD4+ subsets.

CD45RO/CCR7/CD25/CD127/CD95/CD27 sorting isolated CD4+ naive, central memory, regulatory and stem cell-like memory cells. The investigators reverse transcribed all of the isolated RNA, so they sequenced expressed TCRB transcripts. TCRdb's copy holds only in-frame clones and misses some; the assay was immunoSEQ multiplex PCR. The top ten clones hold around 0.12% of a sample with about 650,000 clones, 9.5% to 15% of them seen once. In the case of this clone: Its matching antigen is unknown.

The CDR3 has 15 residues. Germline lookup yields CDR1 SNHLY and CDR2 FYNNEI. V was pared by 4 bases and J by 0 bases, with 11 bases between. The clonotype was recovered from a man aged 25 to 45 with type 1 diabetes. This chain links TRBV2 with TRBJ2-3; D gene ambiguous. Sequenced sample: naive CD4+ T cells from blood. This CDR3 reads CASSVEVTSTDTQYF. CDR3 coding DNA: TGTGCCAGCAGTGTCGAGGTGACTAGCACAGATACGCAGTATTTT.